Presented here are 26 T cell receptor beta chains from one specimen sequenced in a study of shared clonotypes between healthy human individuals. Here immunoSEQ multiplex PCR was the method, and the copy in TCRdb shows in-frame clones only, minus some. The table shows roughly 1,000,000 clones, with about 80% occurring only once. The sample consisted of memory CD4+ T cells from PBMCs. Subset denoted: CD45RA-negative fraction. The receptor source for this set is a young man in good health. Some clones in this sample may be carry-over from other donors' samples.

In its sample, this clone was seen once. The same CDR3 can be traced to other DNA sequences in this sample. The gene calls are TRBV5-1 and TRBJ2-5; no reliable D call. Germline loops: CDR1 SGHRS, CDR2 YFSETQ. V was pared by 2 bases and J by 2 bases, with 7 bases between. CDR3 size: 13 residues. CDR3 in DNA: TGCGCCAGCAGCTTCGGCTTGCAAGAGACCCAGTACTTC. Protein sequence: CASSFGLQETQYF.

The chain links TRBV11-2 to TRBJ2-5, with TRBD1 as a possible D gene (6 bases). Looked up from germline, CDR1 is SGHAT and CDR2 is FQNNGV. The CDR3 contains 17 residues. The V end was cut by 4 bases, the J end by 5 bases, with 23 bases between. CDR3: CASSSLVAGARTETQYF. The CDR3 coding sequence is TGTGCCAGCAGCTCCCTTGTGGCAGGGGCACGTACGGAGACCCAGTACTTC.

This chain joins TRBV14 and TRBJ1-2; unclear D gene. The V end lost 1 base, the J end lost 6 bases, and 15 bases lay between the germline ends. There are 15 residues in the CDR3. Germline V gives CDR1 SGHDN, CDR2 FVKESK. CDR3 bases: TGTGCCAGCAGCCAAGGAACACTGAAGGTTGATGGCTACACCTTC. Protein: CASSQGTLKVDGYTF.

CDR3 residues: CASSLSRAFPPKKETQYF. CDR3 nucleotide sequence: TGTGCCAGCAGTTTATCAAGGGCATTTCCGCCGAAAAAAGAGACCCAGTACTTC. This rearrangement joins TRBV28 to TRBJ2-5; D call uncertain. In germline, CDR1 is MDHEN, CDR2 SYDVKM. The CDR3 is 18 residues long. Trimming pared 1 base from V and 3 bases from J, leaving 21 bases between.

Of note for this clone: At the DNA level, this CDR3 is encoded by other sequences in the same sample as well. This chain uses TRBV5-4 with TRBJ2-7, with D possibly being TRBD1 (7 bases). Trimming took off 4 bases at V and 2 bases at J, with 16 bases between the two ends. CDR3 length equals 15 residues. The germline gives CDR1 SGHNT, CDR2 YYREEE (reference sequence). The CDR3: CASSLGQGGTYEQYF. CDR3 bases: TGTGCCAGCAGCCTGGGCCAGGGGGGTACCTACGAGCAGTACTTC.

Only a few counts were recorded for this clone. The chain uses TRBV19 and TRBJ2-2; D unclear. CDR1 LNHDA and CDR2 SQIVND come from the germline V gene (reference sequence). Trimming took 7 bases from V and 1 from J, leaving 13 bases between them. The CDR3 spans 15 residues. The CDR3 protein is CASTSVAMNTGELFF. The CDR3 DNA reads as TGTGCCAGTACCTCGGTCGCTATGAACACCGGGGAGCTGTTTTTT.

This clone was seen only once. The J gene is TRBJ2-3, the V gene TRBV12-5; the D is unclear. Germline V CDR1 and CDR2: LGHNT, FRNRAP. Trimming removed 1 base from V and 0 bases from J, with 8 bases in between. This CDR3 contains 15 residues. Here the CDR3 DNA reads TGTGCTAGTGGTTTGGGTCAGCATAGCACAGATACGCAGTATTTT. The encoded protein is CASGLGQHSTDTQYF. Based on the CDR3 plus reference TRBV12-5 and TRBJ2-3, the full variable domain is DARVTQTPRHKVTEMGQEVTMRCQPILGHNTVFWYRQTMMQGLELLAYFRNRAPLDDSGMPKDRFSAEMPDATLATLKIQPSEPRDSAVYFCASGLGQHSTDTQYFGPGTRLTVL.

The J gene is TRBJ1-5, the V gene TRBV10-3; 9 bases align to TRBD1. Per the germline V gene, CDR1 is ENHRY and CDR2 is SYGVKD. Trimming took 4 bases from V and 3 from J; bases not matched to a gene: 1. The CDR3 extends over 14 amino acids. CDR3 residues: CAISGTGDNQPQHF. The CDR3 DNA is TGTGCCATCAGTGGGACAGGGGACAATCAGCCCCAGCATTTT.

The chain has TRBV5-8 and TRBJ1-5; TRBD1 is a possible D gene (6 bases). Trimming took 0 bases from V and 1 from J, leaving 8 bases between them. This CDR3 has 15 amino acids. Germline V CDR1 and CDR2: SGHTS, YDEGEE. In nucleotides, the CDR3 is TGTGCCAGCAGCTTGGGACAGGTCAGCAATCAGCCCCAGCATTTT. Translating gives CASSLGQVSNQPQHF.

The chain has TRBV4-1 and TRBJ1-2; D might be TRBD1 (5 bases). Germline V gene lookup returns CDR1 MGHRA and CDR2 YSYEKL. This CDR3 is built from 16 residues. Trimming left V 4 bases short and J 0 bases short, with 15 bases between. CDR3 coding DNA: TGCGCCAGCAGCCCCCTCGAGCAGGGCCCTAACTATGGCTACACCTTC. Protein sequence: CASSPLEQGPNYGYTF.

The chain is built from TRBV6-5 and TRBJ2-7; 8 positions match TRBD2. V was clipped by 5 bases and J by 3 bases; unmatched bases: 6. The CDR3 runs to 14 residues. Germline V gives CDR1 MNHEY, CDR2 SVGAGI. In DNA form, the CDR3 reads TGTGCCAGCAGTGCGGGAGGCGGTAGCTACGAGCAGTACTTC. Its protein product is CASSAGGGSYEQYF.

The V and J genes are TRBV2 and TRBJ1-4; D might be TRBD1 (6 bases). The CDR3 extends over 12 amino acids. Germline CDR1 reads SNHLY; CDR2 reads FYNNEI. V shed 5 bases and J shed 8 bases, with 9 bases lying between them. The CDR3 sequence is CASSRTGEKLFF. CDR3 coding DNA: TGTGCCAGCAGTCGCACAGGGGAAAAACTGTTTTTT.

This clone was detected many times. The V and J genes are TRBV7-9 and TRBJ2-7, with D possibly being TRBD2 (6 bases). CDR1 is SEHNR, CDR2 FQNEAQ, per germline (reference sequence). The CDR3 is 16 amino acids. Trimming cost V 1 base and J 0 bases, with 13 bases left between them. The CDR3 DNA is TGTGCCAGCAGCTTAGTCGGAGGGAAGGTCTCCTACGAGCAGTACTTC. It codes for CASSLVGGKVSYEQYF.

The CDR3 protein is CASSNTGTGVINEQYF. CDR3 nucleotide sequence: TGTGCCAGCAGCAATACCGGGACAGGGGTAATCAACGAGCAGTACTTC. V usage is TRBV7-2 and J usage is TRBJ2-7; 10 nucleotides agree with TRBD1. CDR3 size: 16 residues. V lost 5 bases to trimming and J lost 5 bases; unmatched junction nucleotides: 12. The germline CDR1 and CDR2 sequences are SGHTA and FQGNSA.

V is TRBV5-8 and J is TRBJ2-3; no clear D gene. Trimming left V 2 bases short and J 7 bases short, with 8 bases between. Germline assignment: CDR1 SGHTS and CDR2 YDEGEE. The CDR3 spans 12 residues. The CDR3: CASSFELYTQYF. The CDR3 DNA reads TGTGCCAGCAGCTTTGAGTTGTATACGCAGTATTTT.

The rearrangement links TRBV10-3 to TRBJ2-7; D perhaps matches TRBD2 (6 bases). V lost 0 bases and J lost 2, with 11 bases in between. CDR3 length: 15 amino acids. CDR1 and CDR2 (germline): ENHRY, SYGVKD. For the CDR3, the DNA is TGTGCCATCAGTGAGTCGGGACTCATCGCCTACGAGCAGTACTTC. This sequence encodes CAISESGLIAYEQYF.

The J gene is TRBJ1-5, the V gene TRBV10-3, with TRBD1 as a possible D gene (6 bases). With 8 bases removed from V and 2 bases from J, the gap between germline ends came to 16 bases. The CDR3 has 15 residues. Germline lookup yields CDR1 ENHRY and CDR2 SYGVKD. The DNA for the CDR3 is TGTGCCATCCGGCAGGGGCAAGGGGGCAATCAGCCCCAGCATTTT. This translates into CAIRQGQGGNQPQHF.

The chain links TRBV27 to TRBJ2-7; the match to TRBD2 covers 12 bases. The germline V gene encodes CDR1 MNHEY and CDR2 SMNVEV (reference sequence). V lost 0 bases, J lost 2 bases, and 8 bases stayed unmatched. The CDR3 has 18 amino acids. The CDR3 here is CASSLSVRTSGNPYEQYF. The DNA of the CDR3 is TGTGCCAGCAGTTTATCCGTTCGGACTAGCGGGAATCCCTACGAGCAGTACTTC.

The J gene is TRBJ1-5, the V gene TRBV6-1; D ambiguous. The CDR3 is 16 residues long. Germline values: CDR1 MNHNS, CDR2 SASEGT. V was pared by 2 bases and J by 4 bases, with 15 bases between. The CDR3 sequence: CASSEISGLNNQPQHF. The CDR3 nucleotides read TGTGCCAGCAGTGAAATCTCCGGGCTCAATAATCAGCCCCAGCATTTT.

The chain couples TRBV9 to TRBJ2-1, with 7 nucleotides matching TRBD2. The CDR3 totals 16 residues. Germline loops: CDR1 SGDLS, CDR2 YYNGEE. The ends lost 4 bases at V and 2 bases at J; junction bases unmatched: 9. CDR3 loop: CASSPRGTTPYNEQFF. CDR3 nucleotides: TGTGCCAGCAGCCCGAGAGGGACTACACCCTACAATGAGCAGTTCTTC.

This rearrangement joins TRBV4-2 to TRBJ2-3; D is uncertain. Germline V gives CDR1 LGHNA, CDR2 YNFKEQ. The CDR3 spans 16 residues. Trimming removed 4 bases from V and 0 bases from J, with 14 bases in between. DNA for the CDR3: TGTGCCAGCAGCCTCTCCCCCACGGAAAGCACAGATACGCAGTATTTT. Its protein is CASSLSPTESTDTQYF.

The chain couples TRBV27 to TRBJ1-1; D is perhaps TRBD1 (5 bases). The CDR3 covers 12 residues. From germline, CDR1 is MNHEY and CDR2 SMNVEV (reference sequence). V lost 7 bases and J lost 5, with 11 bases in between. The CDR3: CASKFRETEAFF. The CDR3, as DNA: TGTGCCAGCAAATTCAGGGAAACTGAAGCTTTCTTT.

The chain uses TRBV5-4 and TRBJ2-5; 10 bases agree with TRBD1. J was trimmed by 2 bases and V by 3 bases; bases with no gene match: 7. The CDR3 spans 16 residues. Looked up from germline, CDR1 is SGHNT and CDR2 is YYREEE (reference sequence). The chain's CDR3 is CASSSMTGGRQETQYF. DNA for the CDR3: TGTGCCAGCAGCTCGATGACAGGGGGCCGGCAAGAGACCCAGTACTTC.

The chain combines TRBV11-3 with TRBJ2-2; a weak D match, TRBD1 (6 bases). This CDR3 has 16 amino acids. The germline V gene encodes CDR1 SGHNT and CDR2 YENEEA. Trimming removed 0 bases from V and 4 bases from J, with 12 bases in between. This chain's CDR3 is CASSLEGTRGTGELFF. As DNA, the CDR3 is TGTGCCAGCAGCTTAGAAGGGACACGCGGCACCGGGGAGCTGTTTTTT.

The chain couples TRBV18 to TRBJ1-2, with 8 positions matching TRBD1. This CDR3 region has 15 residues. Trimming cost V 3 bases and J 2 bases; bases outside gene matches: 5. Germline CDR1 reads KGHSH; CDR2 reads LQKENI. DNA for the CDR3: TGTGCCAGCTCACCTTCCTCAGGGGGCAACTATGGCTACACCTTC. It translates to CASSPSSGGNYGYTF.

The V gene is TRBV10-3, the J gene TRBJ2-5, with TRBD2 matching over 12 bases. The better agreement between TRBJ2-7 and the DNA end casts doubt on the J call. The CDR3 consists of 19 residues. The germline V gene has CDR1 ENHRY and CDR2 SYGVKD. The CDR3 region has the DNA TGTGCCATCAACGGGGGACCCCTAGCGGGAGGGCCAGGGCGGGACGAGCAGTACTTC. This gives the protein CAINGGPLAGGPGRDEQYF.